This T cell receptor (beta chain) was observed in a study of metastatic and nonmetastatic thyroid tumors. Before thyroid surgery, none of the patients had received any treatment. TCRdb re-clonotyped the PCR reads through MiXCR. This sample yields about 93,000 clones, of which approximately 9% are seen a single time; 8.8% belongs to the top ten. This CDR3 contains 12 residues. CDR1 and CDR2 (germline): LGHDT, YNNKEL (reference sequence). The trim removed 4 bases at V and 9 bases at J, leaving 0 bases unmatched. This clone showed up many times. Sequencing was carried out using blood. The receptor was derived from a female donor with papillary thyroid cancer or a benign thyroid nodule (not recorded which). Some clones in this sample may be carry-over from other donors' samples. J is TRBJ1-6 and V is TRBV3-1, with 7 positions matching TRBD1. CDR3 loop: CASSRQGSPLHF. As DNA, the CDR3 is TGTGCCAGCAGCCGACAGGGTTCACCCCTCCACTTT.